The clone carrying this TCR beta chain came up a few times. This sample was taken from a study of blood T cells in healthy people across ages. This CDR3 is 16 amino acids long. V dropped 5 bases and J dropped 0 bases, with 15 bases sitting between them. The germline CDR1 and CDR2 sequences are KGHSH and LQKENI. A minimum of 5 micrograms of total RNA was extracted per sample. A sample-barcoded 5' primer and a J-beta primer mix were used in a second PCR of roughly 7 to 12 cycles. TCRdb reanalysed the 5' RACE reads using MiXCR and keeps one entry per CDR3 protein. Here the sample spans hundreds of thousands of distinct CDR3 sequences, roughly 56% being singletons.

Sequencing was performed on blood. The rearrangement uses TRBV18 and TRBJ2-3; possibly TRBD1 for D (5 bases). The clonotype comes from a man aged 35 to 55 in good health. The CDR3 reads CASSSRQFTSTDTQYF. CDR3 nucleotides: TGTGCCAGCTCATCCCGACAGTTTACTAGCACAGATACGCAGTATTTT.